The 26 T cell receptor beta chains below were found in one sample sequenced in a study of blood T cells in healthy people across ages. Primers used in a second PCR of about 7 to 12 cycles were a sample-barcoded 5' primer and a J-beta primer mix. TCRdb called the 5' RACE reads again in MiXCR, with one record for every CDR3 protein. The table records about 780,000 distinct CDR3 sequences, about 45% of them present only once. The sequencing sample was made of blood. These receptors were taken from an elderly man in good health.

The gene calls are TRBV27 and TRBJ2-7; D remains ambiguous. The germline CDR1 and CDR2 sequences are MNHEY and SMNVEV (reference sequence). The CDR3 is 13 residues long. V dropped 6 bases and J dropped 6 bases, with 15 bases sitting between them. The CDR3 spells CASRPDAAAEQYF. The CDR3 nucleotides read TGTGCCAGCAGACCGGACGCCGCCGCCGAGCAGTACTTC.

Points on this clonotype: A clone one base away is much larger, so this may be a read error. The V gene is TRBV6-2 or TRBV6-3, the J gene TRBJ2-3, with D possibly TRBD2 on 5 matching bases. The CDR3 spans 16 residues. Germline assignment: CDR1 MNHEY and CDR2 SVGEGT. CDR3 protein: CASSYSLGDGTETQYF. CDR3 in DNA: TGTGCCAGCAGTTACTCATTGGGAGACGGCACAGAGACGCAGTATTTT.

The chain has TRBV5-5 and TRBJ1-2, with D unclear. V was clipped by 0 bases and J by 1 base, with 10 bases between them. The CDR3 spans 15 residues. Per germline, CDR1 SGHKS and CDR2 YYEKEE (reference sequence). CDR3 sequence (DNA): TGTGCCAGCAGCTTGGACCCGACATTTAACTATGGCTACACCTTC. Translated, it gives CASSLDPTFNYGYTF.

The chain recombines TRBV6-5 with TRBJ1-1; D ambiguous. The V end was cut by 8 bases, the J end by 1 base, with 5 bases between. Germline CDR1 is MNHEY and CDR2 is SVGAGI. CDR3 length: 11 amino acids. Here the CDR3 reads CASFRNTEAFF. The CDR3 DNA follows: TGTGCCAGCTTTAGGAACACTGAAGCTTTCTTT.

The rearrangement uses TRBV2 and TRBJ1-6; D might be TRBD1 (6 bases). This CDR3 has 16 residues. Trimming stripped 6 bases from V and 7 bases from J, with 19 bases between. CDR1 SNHLY and CDR2 FYNNEI come from the germline V gene. The CDR3 coding sequence is TGTGCCAGCAGGGGACAACCCCTAAGTATAAATTCACCCCTCCACTTT. Translated, it gives CASRGQPLSINSPLHF.

As concerns this clonotype: No conserved phenylalanine or tryptophan is present at the end of the CDR3, so a read error is the likely explanation. The V call is TRBV11-2, the J call TRBJ2-1; 9 positions agree with TRBD2. The CDR3 runs to 15 residues. CDR1 and CDR2 from the germline V gene are SGHAT and FQNNGV. The ends lost 2 bases at V and 8 bases at J; junction bases unmatched: 7. In DNA, the CDR3 is TGTGCCAGCAGCTTAAGGACTAGCGTTTTCGATGAGCAGTTCTTG. Protein product: CASSLRTSVFDEQFL.

V and J are TRBV20-1 and TRBJ2-3, with D hard to call. Germline values: CDR1 DFQATT, CDR2 SNEGSKA (reference sequence). This CDR3 is built from 13 residues. Trimming shortened V by 5 bases and J by 0 bases, and 9 bases separated the two germline ends. The CDR3 nucleotides read TGCAGTGCTCGTAGTACTAGCACAGATACGCAGTATTTT. Residues: CSARSTSTDTQYF.

This chain links TRBV24-1 with TRBJ2-1; D is undetermined. Trimming removed 0 bases from V and 4 bases from J, with 12 bases in between. Germline V gene lookup returns CDR1 KGHDR and CDR2 SFDVKD. The CDR3 length is 16 residues. The CDR3 DNA reads TGTGCCACCAGTGATTTGCAAGGACCCTCGTACAATGAGCAGTTCTTC. As protein: CATSDLQGPSYNEQFF.

The chain uses TRBV7-6 and TRBJ2-3; 9 bases match TRBD2. With 1 base clipped from V and 5 bases from J, the junction kept 10 bases outside the gene matches. This CDR3 spans 17 amino acids. In germline, CDR1 is SGHVS, CDR2 FNYEAQ. The CDR3 coding sequence is TGTGCCAGCAGCTTAGATCATAGCGGGAGCGGGCAAGATACGCAGTATTTT. Encoded protein: CASSLDHSGSGQDTQYF.

This clonotype was seen a few times. The rearrangement joins TRBV15 to TRBJ2-7; D tentatively reads TRBD1 or TRBD2 (5 bases each). Germline loops: CDR1 LNHNV, CDR2 YYDKDF (reference sequence). The CDR3 runs 18 residues. V was pared by 3 bases and J by 3 bases, with 24 bases between. In nucleotides, the CDR3 is TGTGCCACCAGCAGGGAGCACGAAGGGACCCTTATTTTCTACGAGCAGTACTTC. The encoded protein is CATSREHEGTLIFYEQYF. The complete variable domain, with remaining parts taken from reference TRBV15 and TRBJ2-7, reads DAMVIQNPRYQVTQFGKPVTLSCSQTLNHNVMYWYQQKSSQAPKLLFHYYDKDFNNEADTPDNFQSRRPNTSFCFLDIRSPGLGDTAMYLCATSREHEGTLIFYEQYFGPGTRLTVT.

In this sample, this clonotype turned up a few times. The chain links TRBV12-3 or TRBV12-4 to TRBJ2-3; D is possibly TRBD1 (6 bases). V lost 4 bases and J lost 3, with 11 bases in between. This CDR3 spans 14 amino acids. This CDR3 reads CASSSGTHTDTQYF. The CDR3, as DNA: TGTGCCAGCAGTTCCGGGACACATACAGATACGCAGTATTTT.

V and J are TRBV9 and TRBJ1-2; D is perhaps TRBD1 (5 bases). There are 14 residues in the CDR3. The germline V and J ends were trimmed by 0 bases and 7 bases, with 13 bases remaining between them. Germline CDR1 SGDLS, CDR2 YYNGEE. The CDR3 bases are TGTGCCAGCAGCGTAGGGGCAGGGCCTTCTGGCTACACCTTC. Protein: CASSVGAGPSGYTF.

The sample holds many counts of this clonotype. The CDR3 DNA reads as TGCAGCGTGGGGTTCGCCTACAATGAGCAGTTCTTC. Protein product: CSVGFAYNEQFF. The rearrangement links TRBV29-1 to TRBJ2-1, with D unclear. The CDR3 runs to 12 residues. V was trimmed by 6 bases and J by 2 bases, leaving 8 bases between them. Per germline, CDR1 SQVTM and CDR2 ANQGSEA.

The V call is TRBV6-2 or TRBV6-3, the J call TRBJ2-3, with a possible D match to TRBD1 (6 bases). Germline CDR1 MNHEY, CDR2 SVGEGT. The V and J ends lost 2 bases and 5 bases respectively, with 20 bases between them. This CDR3 comprises 17 residues. The CDR3, as DNA: TGTGCCAGCAGTTACGGGGCACTTCCAGGGGCGGAAGATACGCAGTATTTT. This translates into CASSYGALPGAEDTQYF.

The chain recombines TRBV29-1 with TRBJ2-7; 10 bases agree with TRBD2. The CDR3 consists of 16 residues. The trim removed 3 bases at V and 7 bases at J, leaving 15 bases unmatched. Germline CDR1 is SQVTM and CDR2 is ANQGSEA. The CDR3 region is CSVDPFLAGVGNEQYF. The CDR3, as DNA: TGCAGCGTTGATCCCTTTCTAGCGGGAGTTGGCAATGAGCAGTACTTC.

The chain carries TRBV6-5 and TRBJ1-2; D is uncertain. V was pared by 5 bases and J by 8 bases, with 15 bases between. The CDR3 contains 13 residues. In germline, CDR1 is MNHEY, CDR2 SVGAGI. The DNA for the CDR3 is TGTGCCAGCAGTGAATGGATAGGCGAAGGCTACACCTTC. This encodes CASSEWIGEGYTF.

The chain uses TRBV7-9 and TRBJ2-2, with TRBD1 matching 9 bases. This CDR3 spans 15 amino acids. The V segment lost 5 bases and the J segment 7 bases; nucleotides outside the gene matches: 8. Germline V gives CDR1 SEHNR, CDR2 FQNEAQ (reference sequence). CDR3 DNA: TGTGCCAGCAGCCCGGGACAGGGAGGAGGCGGGGAGCTGTTTTTT. Encoded protein: CASSPGQGGGGELFF.

The chain links TRBV10-3 to TRBJ2-7, with 12 bases aligning to TRBD2. This CDR3 is built from 17 residues. V dropped 0 bases and J dropped 6; count of bases not matched to a gene: 9. CDR1 is ENHRY, CDR2 SYGVKD, per germline. CDR3 sequence: CAISESLAGGGAGEQYF. The CDR3 DNA reads as TGTGCCATCAGTGAGTCGCTAGCGGGAGGGGGAGCGGGCGAGCAGTACTTC.

Many counts were recorded for this clonotype. The gene calls are TRBV28 and TRBJ2-5; no firm D call. The V gene lost 4 bases and the J gene lost 7 bases, with 16 bases spanning the gap. CDR3 size: 14 residues. Germline lookup yields CDR1 MDHEN and CDR2 SYDVKM. CDR3 sequence reads: CASSSTTTLGTQYF. The CDR3 DNA is TGTGCCAGCAGTTCCACAACCACCTTGGGGACCCAGTACTTC. Full variable domain (remainder filled in from reference TRBV28 and TRBJ2-5): DVKVTQSSRYLVKRTGEKVFLECVQDMDHENMFWYRQDPGLGLRLIYFSYDVKMKEKGDIPEGYSVSREKKERFSLILESASTNQTSMYLCASSSTTTLGTQYFGPGTRLLVL.

This clonotype was seen ten or more times. The V call is TRBV7-2, the J call TRBJ2-7; no firm D call. Trimming took 8 bases from V and 7 from J, leaving 15 bases between them. The CDR3 has 12 amino acids. The V gene's germline CDR1 is SGHTA and CDR2 FQGNSA. The CDR3 sequence: CASGREGNEQYF. Here the CDR3 DNA reads TGTGCCAGCGGAAGGGAAGGAAATGAGCAGTACTTC. The full variable domain, in which reference TRBV7-2 and TRBJ2-7 provide the parts outside the CDR3, is GAGVSQSPSNKVTEKGKDVELRCDPISGHTALYWYRQSLGQGLEFLIYFQGNSAPDKSGLPSDRFSAERTGGSVSTLTIQRTQQEDSAVYLCASGREGNEQYFGPGTRLTVT.

This chain joins TRBV6-5 and TRBJ1-5; a weak D match, TRBD1 (5 bases). CDR1 is MNHEY and CDR2 is SVGAGI in the germline V gene. Trimming cost V 6 bases and J 0 bases, with 12 bases left between them. CDR3 length equals 15 residues. This CDR3 is CASRRQRNSNQPQHF. CDR3 DNA sequence: TGTGCCAGCAGGAGACAGAGAAATAGCAATCAGCCCCAGCATTTT.

A note on this clonotype: A much more abundant neighbour one base away suggests this may be a read error. The V gene is TRBV25-1, the J gene TRBJ1-1; tentatively, D is TRBD1 (6 bases). From germline, CDR1 is MGHDK and CDR2 SYGVNS. V shed 11 bases and J shed 11 bases, with 24 bases lying between them. The CDR3 loop spans 13 amino acids. CDR3 loop: CAGARQGTTSAFF. DNA of the CDR3: TGTGCCGGCGCCAGGCAGGGGACCACGTCGGCTTTCTTT.

There are a few counts of this clonotype. The V call is TRBV7-2, the J call TRBJ2-1; D is undetermined. The germline V gene encodes CDR1 SGHTA and CDR2 FQGNSA. This CDR3 comprises 13 residues. Trimming took 5 bases from V and 9 from J, leaving 14 bases between them. The CDR3 protein is CASSRLRAAEQFF. The CDR3 coding sequence is TGTGCCAGCAGCCGGCTCCGGGCGGCTGAGCAGTTCTTC.

The chain uses TRBV28 and TRBJ1-1, with 7 bases lining up with TRBD1. This CDR3 region has 14 residues. Trimming cost V 5 bases and J 3 bases; bases outside gene matches: 6. In germline, CDR1 is MDHEN, CDR2 SYDVKM. CDR3 sequence: CASSGGQYHTEAFF. The CDR3 DNA follows: TGTGCCAGCAGTGGGGGACAGTATCACACTGAAGCTTTCTTT.

The chain couples TRBV28 to TRBJ2-7, with D possibly matching TRBD1 (5 bases). Germline CDR1 reads MDHEN; CDR2 reads SYDVKM. CDR3 length: 14 amino acids. The ends were cut back, 3 bases at V and 4 bases at J, with 13 bases in the middle. CDR3 sequence reads: CASSLVRRGYEQYF. CDR3 nucleotide sequence: TGTGCCAGCAGTTTGGTCCGTAGGGGATACGAGCAGTACTTC.

The chain couples TRBV2 to TRBJ2-7; D is unclear. The DNA end lines up better with TRBJ2-5; the J call may be wrong. The CDR3 has 13 amino acids. Germline V gene lookup returns CDR1 SNHLY and CDR2 FYNNEI. The CDR3 loop is CASSGGRLETQYF. CDR3 DNA: TGTGCCAGCAGTGGCGGTAGACTTGAGACCCAGTACTTC.